This T cell receptor beta chain came from a study of identifying expanded T cells in peripheral blood. General study findings and limits: Across healthy donors, higher total template counts meant significantly greater roughly 2-week count variance. Over approximately two and four weeks, about 15 and 18 clones changed, versus around 1.3 between replicates.

Trimming cost V 3 bases and J 6 bases, with 20 bases left between them. The CDR3 has 16 residues. CDR1 is LNHDA and CDR2 is SQIVND in the germline V gene (reference sequence). Remarks on this clone: The antigen is undetermined.

This table comes from immunoSEQ multiplex PCR, and its TCRdb copy is limited to in-frame clones, with some not included. Found here are under 100,000 clones, 80% to 90% of them singletons; the top ten hold around 7%. The chain employs TRBV19 and TRBJ1-1; D gene ambiguous. The origin of this receptor is a person aged 18 to 75 in good health. Sequenced material: blood. The CDR3, as DNA: TGTGCCAGTAGTATCCTTGGGTCCTTGGGGAAACCTGAAGCTTTCTTT. Translation: CASSILGSLGKPEAFF.